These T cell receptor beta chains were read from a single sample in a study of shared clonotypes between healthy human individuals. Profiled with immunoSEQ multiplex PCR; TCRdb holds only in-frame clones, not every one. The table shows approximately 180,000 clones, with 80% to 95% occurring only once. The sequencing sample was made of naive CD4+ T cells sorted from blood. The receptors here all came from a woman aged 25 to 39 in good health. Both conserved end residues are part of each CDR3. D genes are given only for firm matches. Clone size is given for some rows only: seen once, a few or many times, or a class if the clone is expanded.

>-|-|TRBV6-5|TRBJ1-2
CASGSGGGWGYGYTF
TGTGCCAGCGGCTCCGGCGGGGGCTGGGGGTATGGCTACACCTTC
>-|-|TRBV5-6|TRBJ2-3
CASSSRTVRSTDTQYF
TGTGCCAGCAGCTCCCGGACAGTAAGGAGCACAGATACGCAGTATTTT
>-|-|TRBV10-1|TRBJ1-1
CASSESGRHQAFF
TGCGCCAGCAGTGAGTCGGGAAGGCACCAAGCTTTCTTT
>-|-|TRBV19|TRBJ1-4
CASRGPGSTNEKLFF
TGTGCCAGTAGAGGCCCAGGGTCAACTAATGAAAAACTGTTTTTT
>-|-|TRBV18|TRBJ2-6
CASYPGALGGANVLTF
TGTGCCAGCTACCCAGGGGCCCTAGGTGGGGCCAACGTCCTGACTTTC
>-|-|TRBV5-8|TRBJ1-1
CASSYSIWAEAFF
TGTGCCAGCAGCTACTCCATCTGGGCTGAAGCTTTCTTT
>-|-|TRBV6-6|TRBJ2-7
CASSYLSGGQYEQYF
TGTGCCAGCAGTTACTTATCCGGGGGTCAGTACGAGCAGTACTTC
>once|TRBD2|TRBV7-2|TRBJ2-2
CASSFAGVNTGELFF
TGTGCCAGCAGCTTCGCGGGAGTTAACACCGGGGAGCTGTTTTTT
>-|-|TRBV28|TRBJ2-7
CATSLGVRYEQYF
TGTGCCACTTCTCTCGGGGTTCGGTACGAGCAGTACTTC
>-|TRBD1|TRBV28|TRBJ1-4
CASSPSEGAGEKLFF
TGTGCCAGCAGTCCTTCTGAGGGGGCAGGTGAAAAACTGTTTTTT
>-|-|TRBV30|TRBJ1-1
CAWIGVGIMNTEAFF
TGTGCCTGGATTGGTGTCGGAATTATGAACACTGAAGCTTTCTTT
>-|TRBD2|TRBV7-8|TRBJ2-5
CASSSPGLAGGPSETQYF
TGTGCCAGCAGCTCACCGGGACTAGCGGGAGGGCCCTCAGAGACCCAGTACTTC
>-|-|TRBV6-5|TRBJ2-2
CASSRDSIGELFF
TGTGCCAGCAGCCGTGACAGTATCGGGGAGCTGTTTTTT
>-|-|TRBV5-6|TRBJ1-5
CASSSPRDTDGSQPQHF
TGTGCCAGCAGCTCTCCCCGGGACACCGACGGGAGTCAGCCCCAGCATTTT
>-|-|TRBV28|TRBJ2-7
CASSPRDRAGLAGGSYEQYF
TGTGCCAGCAGCCCCCGGGACAGGGCAGGATTAGCGGGAGGCTCCTACGAGCAGTACTTC
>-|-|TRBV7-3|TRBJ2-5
CASSPGAGEGWETQYF
TGTGCCAGCAGCCCGGGGGCAGGGGAAGGTTGGGAGACCCAGTACTTC
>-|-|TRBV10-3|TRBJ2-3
CAISLPGTVSSTDTQYF
TGTGCCATCAGCCTGCCAGGGACTGTATCTAGCACAGATACGCAGTATTTT
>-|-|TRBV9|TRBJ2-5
CASSVGTQTGETQYF
TGTGCCAGCAGCGTCGGGACGCAAACCGGAGAGACCCAGTACTTC
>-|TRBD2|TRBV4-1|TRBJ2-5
CASSQGLAGGAETQYF
TGCGCCAGCAGCCAAGGCCTAGCGGGAGGGGCGGAGACCCAGTACTTC
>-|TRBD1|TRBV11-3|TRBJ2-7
CASSLEGTGLAEQYF
TGTGCCAGCAGCTTAGAAGGGACAGGGCTGGCCGAGCAGTACTTC
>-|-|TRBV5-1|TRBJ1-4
CASSPGAGEKLFF
TGCGCCAGCAGCCCGGGGGCAGGGGAAAAACTGTTTTTT
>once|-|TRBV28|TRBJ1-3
CASRTGISGNTIYF
TGTGCCAGCAGAACGGGGATCTCTGGAAACACCATATATTTT
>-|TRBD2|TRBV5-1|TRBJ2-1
CASSGSSGGYNEQFF
TGCGCCAGCAGCGGTTCTAGCGGGGGTTACAATGAGCAGTTCTTC
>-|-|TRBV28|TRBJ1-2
CASTSGLPSNYGYTF
TGTGCCAGCACCTCCGGACTTCCTTCTAACTATGGCTACACCTTC
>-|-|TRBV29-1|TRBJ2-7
CSAKGGGPNYEQYF
TGCAGCGCCAAAGGGGGGGGCCCCAACTACGAGCAGTACTTC
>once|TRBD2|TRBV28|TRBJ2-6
CASIGTSGSWANVLTF
TGTGCCAGCATAGGGACTAGCGGGAGCTGGGCCAACGTCCTGACTTTC
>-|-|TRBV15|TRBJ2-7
CATSRVPGRQYEQYF
TGTGCCACCAGCAGAGTTCCGGGACGCCAGTACGAGCAGTACTTC
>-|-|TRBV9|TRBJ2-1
CASSVEHRSPGGSYNEQFF
TGTGCCAGCAGCGTAGAGCACAGGTCCCCAGGAGGCTCCTACAATGAGCAGTTCTTC